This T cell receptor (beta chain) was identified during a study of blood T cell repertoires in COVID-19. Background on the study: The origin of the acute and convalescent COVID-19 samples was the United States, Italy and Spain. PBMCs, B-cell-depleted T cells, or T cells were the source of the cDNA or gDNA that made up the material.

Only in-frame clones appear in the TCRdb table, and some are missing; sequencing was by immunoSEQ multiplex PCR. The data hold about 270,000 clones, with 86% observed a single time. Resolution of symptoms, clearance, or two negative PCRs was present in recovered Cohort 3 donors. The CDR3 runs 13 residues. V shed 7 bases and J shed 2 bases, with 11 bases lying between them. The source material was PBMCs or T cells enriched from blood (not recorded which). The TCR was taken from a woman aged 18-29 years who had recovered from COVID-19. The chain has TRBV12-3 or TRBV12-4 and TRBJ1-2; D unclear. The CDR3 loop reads CASKERVNYGYTF. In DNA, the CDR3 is TGTGCCAGCAAGGAGAGGGTAAACTATGGCTACACCTTC.